The T cell receptor beta chain under discussion was sequenced for a study of blood T cell repertoires in COVID-19. Study as a whole: Spain, Italy and the United States supplied samples that represented acute and convalescent COVID-19.

This table comes from immunoSEQ multiplex PCR, and its TCRdb copy is limited to in-frame clones, with some not included. The sample carries 120,000 or so clones, approximately 90% recorded once. V shed 5 bases and J 3 bases; nucleotides not matched to a gene: 9. CDR1 and CDR2 (germline): SGHVS, FQNEAQ. The CDR3 length is 16 residues. The chain links TRBV7-8 to TRBJ1-4; 7 bases are shared with TRBD1. Sequencing was carried out using peripheral blood. This TCR came from a human donor in a cohort sampled during active COVID-19. The CDR3, as DNA: TGTGCCAGCAGCCCCGACAGGGTGGCAGCTAATGAAAAACTGTTTTTT. This gives the protein CASSPDRVAANEKLFF.